The 8 T cell receptor beta chains below were found in one sample sequenced in a study of T cell responses to AZD1222 COVID-19 vaccine. The data were produced by immunoSEQ multiplex PCR, yet TCRdb's version contains in-frame clones alone and is incomplete. The profile shows approximately 94,000 clones, around 87% of them singletons. This specimen consisted of peripheral blood, obtained on day 0 of MenACWY control vaccination. The receptors derive from an adult in good health.

This sequence joins TRBV9 and TRBJ2-7; 10 nucleotides align to TRBD1. The CDR3 has 14 amino acids. Trimming cost V 3 bases and J 2 bases; bases outside gene matches: 2. Germline CDR1 SGDLS, CDR2 YYNGEE. Here the CDR3 DNA reads TGTGCCAGCAGCGAGGGACAGGGGACCTACGAGCAGTACTTC. This sequence encodes CASSEGQGTYEQYF.

The CDR3 loop reads CASSERWWGQGSYEQYF. CDR3 in DNA: TGTGCCAGCAGTGAAAGGTGGTGGGGACAGGGCTCCTACGAGCAGTACTTC. This chain uses TRBV6-1 with TRBJ2-7; TRBD1 agrees at 9 bases. The germline V gene has CDR1 MNHNS and CDR2 SASEGT. Trimming removed 2 bases from V and 0 bases from J; junction bases left unmatched: 8. The CDR3 has 17 amino acids.

The chain combines TRBV6-5 with TRBJ2-7; 10 bases agree with TRBD1. This CDR3 has 15 amino acids. CDR1 is MNHEY, CDR2 SVGAGI, per germline. V lost 5 bases, J lost 5 bases, and 9 bases stayed unmatched. The CDR3 DNA is TGTGCCAGCAGTCCGACAGGGGGCGCCGGGAACGAGCAGTACTTC. Translated, it gives CASSPTGGAGNEQYF.

The chain joins TRBV30 to TRBJ1-6, with a weak D call TRBD1 (6 bases). Trimming removed 4 bases from V and 6 bases from J, with 10 bases in between. From germline, CDR1 is GTSNPN and CDR2 SVGIG (reference sequence). The CDR3 extends over 13 amino acids. The chain's CDR3 is CAWKDRLNSPLHF. CDR3 nucleotide sequence: TGTGCCTGGAAGGACAGACTTAATTCACCCCTCCACTTT.

The chain is built from TRBV2 and TRBJ2-7; 8 positions match TRBD2. The length of the CDR3 is 15 residues. CDR1 SNHLY and CDR2 FYNNEI come from the germline V gene. V lost 2 bases to trimming and J lost 6 bases; unmatched junction nucleotides: 9. CDR3 sequence: CASSERAGDPREQYF. As DNA, the CDR3 is TGTGCCAGCAGTGAAAGAGCGGGAGATCCCCGCGAGCAGTACTTC.

The V and J genes are TRBV24-1 and TRBJ1-4, with D possibly being TRBD1 (6 bases). The V gene lost 8 bases and the J gene lost 8 bases, with 17 bases spanning the gap. The CDR3 contains 14 residues. The germline CDR1 and CDR2 sequences are KGHDR and SFDVKD. The CDR3 spells CATTEGGVEEKLFF. CDR3 nucleotides: TGTGCCACCACAGAGGGGGGGGTGGAGGAAAAACTGTTTTTT.

The chain combines TRBV27 with TRBJ1-2; D is undetermined. This CDR3 spans 11 amino acids. In germline, CDR1 is MNHEY, CDR2 SMNVEV (reference sequence). V shed 10 bases and J shed 4 bases, with 10 bases lying between them. The CDR3 DNA sequence: TGTGCCACCTCGGGCCTCTATGGCTACACCTTC. It codes for CATSGLYGYTF.

The chain carries TRBV7-2 and TRBJ1-1, with a possible D match to TRBD1 (6 bases). Germline V gene sequence: CDR1 SGHTA, CDR2 FQGNSA. V lost 3 bases and J lost 3, with 8 bases in between. The CDR3 sequence is 13 residues long. The CDR3: CASSLGGHTEAFF. In nucleotides, the CDR3 is TGTGCCAGCAGCTTGGGGGGGCACACTGAAGCTTTCTTT.